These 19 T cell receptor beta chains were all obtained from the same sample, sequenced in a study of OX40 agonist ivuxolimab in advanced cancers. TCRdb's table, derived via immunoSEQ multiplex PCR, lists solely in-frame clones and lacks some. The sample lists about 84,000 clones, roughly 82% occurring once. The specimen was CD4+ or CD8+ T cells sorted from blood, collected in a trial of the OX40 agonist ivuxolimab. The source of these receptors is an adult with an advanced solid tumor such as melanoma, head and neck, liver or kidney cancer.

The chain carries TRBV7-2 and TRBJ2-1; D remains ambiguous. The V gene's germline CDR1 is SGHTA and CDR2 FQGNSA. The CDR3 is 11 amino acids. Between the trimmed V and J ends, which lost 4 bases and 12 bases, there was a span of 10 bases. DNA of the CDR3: TGTGCCAGCAGCTCTTCTATGGTGCAGTTCTTC. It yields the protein CASSSSMVQFF.

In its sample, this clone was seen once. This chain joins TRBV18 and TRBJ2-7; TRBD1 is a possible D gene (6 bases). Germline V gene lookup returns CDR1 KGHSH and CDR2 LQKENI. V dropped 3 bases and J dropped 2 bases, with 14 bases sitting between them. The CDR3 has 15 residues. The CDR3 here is CASSPRTGSPYEQYF. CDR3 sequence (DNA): TGTGCCAGCTCACCCCGAACAGGGTCACCCTACGAGCAGTACTTC.

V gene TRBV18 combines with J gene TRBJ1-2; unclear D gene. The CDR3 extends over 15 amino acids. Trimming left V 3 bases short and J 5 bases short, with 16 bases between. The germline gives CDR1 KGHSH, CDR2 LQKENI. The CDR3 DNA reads TGTGCCAGCTCACCCCCGGGGAACGCGATGTATGGCTACACCTTC. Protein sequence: CASSPPGNAMYGYTF.

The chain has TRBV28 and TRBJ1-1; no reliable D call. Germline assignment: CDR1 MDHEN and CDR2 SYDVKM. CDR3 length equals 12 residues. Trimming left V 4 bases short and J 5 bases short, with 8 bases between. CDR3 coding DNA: TGTGCCAGCAGTTCCGGAGGAACTGAAGCTTTCTTT. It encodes CASSSGGTEAFF.

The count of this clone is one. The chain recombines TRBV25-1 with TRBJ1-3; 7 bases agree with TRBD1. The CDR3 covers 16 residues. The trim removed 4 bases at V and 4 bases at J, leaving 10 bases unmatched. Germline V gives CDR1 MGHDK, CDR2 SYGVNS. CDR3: CASSASPGGGGNTIYF. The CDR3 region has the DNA TGTGCCAGCAGTGCAAGCCCAGGGGGAGGAGGAAACACCATATATTTT.

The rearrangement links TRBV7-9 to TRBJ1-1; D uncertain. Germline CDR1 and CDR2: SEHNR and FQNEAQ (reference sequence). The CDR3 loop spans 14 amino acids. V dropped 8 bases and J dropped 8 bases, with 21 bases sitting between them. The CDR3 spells CASGRSRNTPEAFF. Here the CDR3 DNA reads TGTGCCAGCGGGAGGTCTCGTAATACCCCAGAAGCTTTCTTT.

The CDR3 bases are TGTGCCAGCAGCTCCCGACAAACAGATACGCAGTATTTT. Translated: CASSSRQTDTQYF. V and J are TRBV9 and TRBJ2-3; D is ambiguous. Germline assignment: CDR1 SGDLS and CDR2 YYNGEE. Trimming cost V 4 bases and J 3 bases, with 9 bases left between them. CDR3 length: 13 residues.

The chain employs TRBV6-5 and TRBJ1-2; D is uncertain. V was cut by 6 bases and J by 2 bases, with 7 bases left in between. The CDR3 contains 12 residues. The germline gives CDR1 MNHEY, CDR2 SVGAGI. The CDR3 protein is CASRDTNYGYTF. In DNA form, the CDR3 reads TGTGCCAGCAGGGATACAAACTATGGCTACACCTTC.

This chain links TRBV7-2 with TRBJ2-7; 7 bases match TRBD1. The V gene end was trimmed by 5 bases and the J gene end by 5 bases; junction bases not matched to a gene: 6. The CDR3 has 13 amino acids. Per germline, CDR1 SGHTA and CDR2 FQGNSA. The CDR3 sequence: CASSRQGLDEQYF. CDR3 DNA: TGTGCCAGCAGCCGACAGGGCCTCGACGAGCAGTACTTC.

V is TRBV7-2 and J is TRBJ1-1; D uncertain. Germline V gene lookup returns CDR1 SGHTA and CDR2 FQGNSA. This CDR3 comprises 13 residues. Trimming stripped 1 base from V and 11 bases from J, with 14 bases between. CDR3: CASSLVNPPRAFF. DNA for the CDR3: TGTGCCAGCAGCTTAGTGAACCCCCCCCGGGCTTTCTTT.

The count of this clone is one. CDR3 region: CASSLWGTVKGTEAFF. Here the CDR3 DNA reads TGTGCCAGCAGTTTATGGGGAACGGTGAAGGGCACTGAAGCTTTCTTT. The V gene is TRBV28, the J gene TRBJ1-1, with no clear D. The V and J ends lost 0 bases and 4 bases respectively, with 15 bases between them. Per germline, CDR1 MDHEN and CDR2 SYDVKM. The CDR3 contains 16 residues.

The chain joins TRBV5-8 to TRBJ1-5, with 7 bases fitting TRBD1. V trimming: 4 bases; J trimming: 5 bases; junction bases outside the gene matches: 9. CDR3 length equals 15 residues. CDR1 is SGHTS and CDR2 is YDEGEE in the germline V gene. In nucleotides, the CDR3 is TGTGCCAGCAGCCCGGGGGACAGAGTGGATCAGCCCCAGCATTTT. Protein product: CASSPGDRVDQPQHF.

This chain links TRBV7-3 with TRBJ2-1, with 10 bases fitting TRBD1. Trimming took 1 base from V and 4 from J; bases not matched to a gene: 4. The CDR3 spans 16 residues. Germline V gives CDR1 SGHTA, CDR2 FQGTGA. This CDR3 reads CASSLSRDRGYNEQFF. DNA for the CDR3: TGTGCCAGCAGCTTAAGCCGGGACAGGGGTTACAATGAGCAGTTCTTC.

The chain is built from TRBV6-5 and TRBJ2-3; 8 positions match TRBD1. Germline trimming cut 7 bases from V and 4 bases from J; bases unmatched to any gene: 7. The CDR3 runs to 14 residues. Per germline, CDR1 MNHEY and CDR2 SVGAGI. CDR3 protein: CASIGQGASDTQYF. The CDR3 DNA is TGTGCCAGCATAGGCCAGGGGGCTTCAGATACGCAGTATTTT.

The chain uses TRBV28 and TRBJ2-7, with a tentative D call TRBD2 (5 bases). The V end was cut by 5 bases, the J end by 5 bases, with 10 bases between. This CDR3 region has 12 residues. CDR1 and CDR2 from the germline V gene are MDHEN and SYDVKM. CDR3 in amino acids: CASSPPGDEQYF. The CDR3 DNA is TGTGCCAGCAGTCCCCCCGGGGACGAGCAGTACTTC.

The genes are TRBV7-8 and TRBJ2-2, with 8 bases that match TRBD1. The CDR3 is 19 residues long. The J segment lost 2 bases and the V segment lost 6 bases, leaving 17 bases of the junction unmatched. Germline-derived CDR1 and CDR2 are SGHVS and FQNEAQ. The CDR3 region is CASRRTRTGFGRNTGELFF. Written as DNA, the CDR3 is TGTGCCAGCAGACGCACTCGGACAGGGTTTGGCCGTAACACCGGGGAGCTGTTTTTT.

CDR3 nucleotides: TGTGCCAGCGGCCGGGATCAGCCCCAGCATTTT. This gives the protein CASGRDQPQHF. The chain is built from TRBV6-5 and TRBJ1-5; D gene ambiguous. Trimming removed 8 bases from V and 5 bases from J, with 7 bases in between. There are 11 residues in the CDR3. Germline CDR1 MNHEY, CDR2 SVGAGI.

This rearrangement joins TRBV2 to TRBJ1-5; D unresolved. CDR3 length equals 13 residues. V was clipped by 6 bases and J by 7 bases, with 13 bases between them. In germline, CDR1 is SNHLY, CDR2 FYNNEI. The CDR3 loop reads CASSLQLGQPQHF. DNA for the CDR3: TGTGCCAGCAGCCTACAATTGGGGCAGCCCCAGCATTTT.

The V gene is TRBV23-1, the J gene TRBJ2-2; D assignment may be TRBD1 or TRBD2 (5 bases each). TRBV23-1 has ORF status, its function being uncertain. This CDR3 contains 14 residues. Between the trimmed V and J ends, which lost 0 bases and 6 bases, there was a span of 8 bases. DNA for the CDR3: TGCGCCAGCAGTCAATCAGGGGACGCCGGGGAGCTGTTTTTT. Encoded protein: CASSQSGDAGELFF.